The rows below give T cell receptor beta chains drawn from one sample of a study of blood T cells in healthy people across ages. Each CDR3 protein is one row after TCRdb ran MiXCR on the 5' RACE reads. The sample shows 1.8 million or so distinct CDR3 sequences, about 39% of them seen only once. Sample: blood. Receptor source: a human donor in good health. The CDR3 runs from the conserved cysteine through the conserved F or W. The order of the fields is J gene, D gene, CDR3 length, clone size, V gene, CDR3 DNA, CDR3 protein. A D gene is named only where the DNA matches it firmly. Expanded clones get a size class; other rows say once, few or many, or leave the size out.

>TRBJ2-1|TRBD2|14|NA|TRBV5-1
TGCGCCAGCAGCCGGGGGGGCCCTTGGGATGAGCAGTTCTTC
CASSRGGPWDEQFF
>TRBJ2-7|NA|14|few|TRBV12-3/TRBV12-4
TGTGCCAGCATTAGGGATCTTGGTCCCTACGAGCAGTACTTC
CASIRDLGPYEQYF
>TRBJ1-4|TRBD1|19|NA|TRBV25-1
TGTGCCAGCAGTGAATTTTTCTCGGCAGGGGGCAGTTTTAATGAAAAACTGTTTTTT
CASSEFFSAGGSFNEKLFF
>TRBJ2-1|NA|13|NA|TRBV7-3
TGTGCCAGCAGCCTAATGCAGGAAAATGAGCAGTTCTTC
CASSLMQENEQFF
>TRBJ2-5|TRBD1|16|NA|TRBV7-2
TGTGCCAGCAGCGCATTTGGACAGGTTACTCAAGAGACCCAGTACTTC
CASSAFGQVTQETQYF
>TRBJ1-2|NA|14|NA|TRBV20-1
TGCAGTGCTAGAGCACGGTCAGGAAACTATGGCTACACCTTC
CSARARSGNYGYTF
>TRBJ2-1|NA|15|few|TRBV7-2
TGTGCCAGCAGTTCCGCCGCTAGGGATTACAATGAGCAGTTCTTC
CASSSAARDYNEQFF
>TRBJ2-7|TRBD1|15|many|TRBV9
TGTGCCAGCAGCGTAGGGGACAGGGGCTCCTACGAGCAGTACTTC
CASSVGDRGSYEQYF
>TRBJ1-2|NA|12|NA|TRBV6-5
TGTGCCAGCAGTCACGACGACAATGGCTACACCTTC
CASSHDDNGYTF
>TRBJ1-1|NA|13|NA|TRBV19
TGTGCCAGTAGTATAATTATGAACACTGAAGCTTTCTTT
CASSIIMNTEAFF
>TRBJ2-3|NA|14|NA|TRBV5-6
TGTGCCAGCAGCTGGACCGGCCCAACAGATACGCAGTATTTT
CASSWTGPTDTQYF
>TRBJ1-4|NA|14|many|TRBV7-9
TGTGCCAGCAGCCTAACGGACGTTAATGAAAAACTGTTTTTT
CASSLTDVNEKLFF
>TRBJ2-7|NA|13|NA|TRBV3-1
TGTGCCAGCAGCCATATAACCCCGAACGAGCAGTACTTC
CASSHITPNEQYF
>TRBJ2-7|TRBD1|14|few|TRBV12-3/TRBV12-4
TGTGCCAGCAGTTACACAGGGGCCAGCGACGAGCAGTACTTC
CASSYTGASDEQYF
>TRBJ1-6|TRBD1|16|NA|TRBV10-3
TGTGCCATCAGCCAACAGGGGAGCTCCTATAATTCACCCCTCCACTTT
CAISQQGSSYNSPLHF
>TRBJ2-7|NA|12|few|TRBV4-3
TGCGCCAGCAGCCGGAATGGCTGCGAGCAGTACTTC
CASSRNGCEQYF
>TRBJ2-3|NA|15|NA|TRBV7-2
TGTGCCAGCAGCCGAACAGATCGCAGAGGAGATACGCAGTATTTT
CASSRTDRRGDTQYF
>TRBJ2-6|NA|14|few|TRBV29-1
TGCAGCGTTGAATCCAACTCTGGGGCCAACGTCCTGACTTTC
CSVESNSGANVLTF
>TRBJ2-4|TRBD1|17|few|TRBV18
TGTGCCAGCTCACCTATCAGGAGGACAGGGGGAAGGGTCATTCAGTACTTC
CASSPIRRTGGRVIQYF
>TRBJ2-6|NA|16|NA|TRBV15
TGTGCCACCAGCAGAGAATGGACGGCTGGGGCCAACGTCCTGACTTTC
CATSREWTAGANVLTF
>TRBJ2-3|NA|15|NA|TRBV13
TGTGCCAGCAGCCTACGGGACACCGACACAGATACGCAGTATTTT
CASSLRDTDTDTQYF
>TRBJ2-7|NA|15|NA|TRBV28
TGTGCCAGCAGTAAAACGGGGGGCTCGTTCTACGAGCAGTACTTC
CASSKTGGSFYEQYF
>TRBJ2-7|NA|15|NA|TRBV5-1
TGCGCCAGCAGCTTGACCGCACCCCAAATGACCGAGCAGTACTTC
CASSLTAPQMTEQYF
>TRBJ1-2|NA|11|NA|TRBV5-1
TGCGCCAACAGCTTCGGGGACGGCTACACCTTC
CANSFGDGYTF
>TRBJ1-1|NA|11|few|TRBV20-1
TGCAGTGCTAGAGCCCAGGGCGTAGCTTTCTTT
CSARAQGVAFF
>TRBJ1-1|NA|8|NA|TRBV29-1
TGCAGCGCTACTGAAGCTTTCTTT
CSATEAFF
>TRBJ2-3|TRBD2|15|NA|TRBV28
TGTGCCAGCAGGCCCAACGGACTAGCGTTCAGGCCCTGGTATTTT
CASRPNGLAFRPWYF
>TRBJ2-3|NA|12|many|TRBV7-3
TGTGCCAGCAGCCCAGGGCGAGATACGCAGTATTTT
CASSPGRDTQYF
>TRBJ1-2|NA|13|few|TRBV19
TGTGCCAGTAGTAGTCAGCTGACTTGGGGCTACACCTTC
CASSSQLTWGYTF
>TRBJ2-4|TRBD2|16|NA|TRBV20-1
TGCAGTGCTAGAGGATATAGCGGGGGAGCCAGAAACATTCAGTACTTC
CSARGYSGGARNIQYF
>TRBJ2-5|TRBD2|15|NA|TRBV11-2
TGTGCCAGCAGCCCGGTAGCGGGGGGCGGCGGGACCCAGTACTTC
CASSPVAGGGGTQYF
>TRBJ1-2|TRBD1|13|NA|TRBV2
TGTGCCAGCAGAAACAGGGGGGAGTATGGCTACACCTTC
CASRNRGEYGYTF
>TRBJ2-1|NA|15|NA|TRBV9
TGTGCCAGCAGCGTAGACCAGCGATCCTACAATGAGCAGTTCTTC
CASSVDQRSYNEQFF
>TRBJ2-3|NA|13|few|TRBV15
TGTGCCACCAGGGGTTTTGGCACAGATACGCAGTATTTT
CATRGFGTDTQYF